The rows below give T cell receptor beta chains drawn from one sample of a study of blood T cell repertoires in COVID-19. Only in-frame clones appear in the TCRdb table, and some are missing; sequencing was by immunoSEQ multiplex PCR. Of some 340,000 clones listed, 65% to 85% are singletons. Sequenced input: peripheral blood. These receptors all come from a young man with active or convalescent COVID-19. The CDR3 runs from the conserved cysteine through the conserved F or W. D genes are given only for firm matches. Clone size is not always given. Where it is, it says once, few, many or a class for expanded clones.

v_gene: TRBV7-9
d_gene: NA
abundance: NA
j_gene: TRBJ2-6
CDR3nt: TGTGCCAGCAGCTTAGTCGCTGGGGCCAACGTCCTGACTTTC
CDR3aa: CASSLVAGANVLTF

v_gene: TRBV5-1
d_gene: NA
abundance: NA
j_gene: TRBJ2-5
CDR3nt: TGCGCCAGCAGCTTCACGGTGCAAGAGACCCAGTACTTC
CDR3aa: CASSFTVQETQYF

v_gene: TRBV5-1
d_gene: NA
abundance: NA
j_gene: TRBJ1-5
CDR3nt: TGCGCCAGCAGGCCCTCGTCAGGGGTAGAGCCCCAGCATTTT
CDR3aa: CASRPSSGVEPQHF

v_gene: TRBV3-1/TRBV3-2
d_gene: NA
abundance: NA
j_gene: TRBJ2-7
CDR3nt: TGTGCCAGCAGCCAGGAAGGACAGATCGAGCAGTACTTC
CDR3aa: CASSQEGQIEQYF

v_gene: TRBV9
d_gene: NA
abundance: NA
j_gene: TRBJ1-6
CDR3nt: TGTGCCAGCAGCGCCCTACTGGACAGTGACTCACCCCTCCACTTT
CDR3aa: CASSALLDSDSPLHF

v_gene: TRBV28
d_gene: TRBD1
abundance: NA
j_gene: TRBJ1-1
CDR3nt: TGTGCCAGCAGGTCCGGGTACAGGGGGACTGAAGCTTTCTTT
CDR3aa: CASRSGYRGTEAFF

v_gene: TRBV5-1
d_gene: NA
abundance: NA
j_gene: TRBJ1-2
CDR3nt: TGCGCCAGCAGCTATCGGAAGGGGGTGGGCTATGGCTACACCTTC
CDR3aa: CASSYRKGVGYGYTF

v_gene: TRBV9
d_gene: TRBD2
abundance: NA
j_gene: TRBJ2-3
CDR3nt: TGTGCCAGCAGCGTAGGCCCGGGGGGGTCCACAGATACGCAGTATTTT
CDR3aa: CASSVGPGGSTDTQYF

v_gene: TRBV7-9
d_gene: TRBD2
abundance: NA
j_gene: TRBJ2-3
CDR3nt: TGTGCCAGCAGCAAAGGTGCTAGCGGGGGGCCCACAGATACGCAGTATTTT
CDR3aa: CASSKGASGGPTDTQYF

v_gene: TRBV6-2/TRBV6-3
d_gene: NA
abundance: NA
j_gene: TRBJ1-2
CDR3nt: TGTGCCAGCAGTCTCGACAGAGACTATGGCTACACCTTC
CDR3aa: CASSLDRDYGYTF

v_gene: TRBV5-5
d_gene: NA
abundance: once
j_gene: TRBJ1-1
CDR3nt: TGTGCCAGCAGCTTGGCCCCGGGGGGCACTGAAGCTTTCTTT
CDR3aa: CASSLAPGGTEAFF

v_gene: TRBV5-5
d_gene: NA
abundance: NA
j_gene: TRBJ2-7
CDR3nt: TGTGCCAGCAGCTGGACTCCAGAAGCCCGCGAGCAGTACTTC
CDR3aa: CASSWTPEAREQYF

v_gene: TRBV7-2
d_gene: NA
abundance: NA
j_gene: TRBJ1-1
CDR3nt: TGTGCCAGCAGCTTAGTCGCGGGCACTGAAGCTTTCTTT
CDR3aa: CASSLVAGTEAFF

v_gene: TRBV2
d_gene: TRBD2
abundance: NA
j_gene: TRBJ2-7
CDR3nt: TGTGCCAGCAGGACCTCTAGCGGGGCCTACGAGCAGTACTTC
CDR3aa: CASRTSSGAYEQYF

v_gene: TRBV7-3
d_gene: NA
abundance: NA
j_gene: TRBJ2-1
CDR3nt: TGTGCCAGCAGCCCGCCGGGGACCTACAATGAGCAGTTCTTC
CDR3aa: CASSPPGTYNEQFF

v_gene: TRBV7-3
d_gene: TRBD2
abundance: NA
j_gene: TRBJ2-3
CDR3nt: TGTGCCAGCAGCTTAGACGCTAGCGGATCAGATACGCAGTATTTT
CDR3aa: CASSLDASGSDTQYF

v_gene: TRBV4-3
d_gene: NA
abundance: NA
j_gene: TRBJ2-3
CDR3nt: TGCGCCAGCAGCCCAGAGCTTGACAGAACACTCACAGATACGCAGTATTTT
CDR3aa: CASSPELDRTLTDTQYF

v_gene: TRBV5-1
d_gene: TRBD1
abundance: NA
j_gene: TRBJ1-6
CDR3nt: TGCGCCAGCAGCTCTACAGGGGGATATTCACCCCTCCACTTT
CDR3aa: CASSSTGGYSPLHF

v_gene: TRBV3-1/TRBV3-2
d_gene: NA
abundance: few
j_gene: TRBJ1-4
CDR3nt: TGTGCCAGCAGCCACGATCCCGGAGGCAGGGGAAAAGAAAAACTGTTTTTT
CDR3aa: CASSHDPGGRGKEKLFF

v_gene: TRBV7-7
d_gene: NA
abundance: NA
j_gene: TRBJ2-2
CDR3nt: TGTGCCAGCAGCTTAGGTTCGCAGGGCGGAAACACCGGGGAGCTGTTTTTT
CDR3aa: CASSLGSQGGNTGELFF

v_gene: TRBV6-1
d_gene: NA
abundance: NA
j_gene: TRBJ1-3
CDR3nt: TGTGCCAGCAGTGAAGTGCGACTGCTCTCTGGAAACACCATATATTTT
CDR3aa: CASSEVRLLSGNTIYF

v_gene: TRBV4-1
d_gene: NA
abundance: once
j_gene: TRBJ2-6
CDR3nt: TGCGCCAGCAGCCAAGCGCCGCGGGGAAGTGGGGCCAACGTCCTGACTTTC
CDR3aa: CASSQAPRGSGANVLTF

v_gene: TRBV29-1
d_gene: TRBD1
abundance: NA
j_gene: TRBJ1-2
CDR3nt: TGCAGCGTTAAATATCCGGGACAGCGACACTATGGCTACACCTTC
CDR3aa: CSVKYPGQRHYGYTF

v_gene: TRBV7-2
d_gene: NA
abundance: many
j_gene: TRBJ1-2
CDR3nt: TGTGCCAGCAGCTTAGGGGGCGGGGGCTGGTATGGCTACACCTTC
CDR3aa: CASSLGGGGWYGYTF

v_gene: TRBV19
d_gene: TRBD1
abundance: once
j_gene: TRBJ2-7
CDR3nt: TGTGCCAGTAGTCGCAAAATTCAGGGGGCTGGACACGAGCAGTACTTC
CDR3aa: CASSRKIQGAGHEQYF

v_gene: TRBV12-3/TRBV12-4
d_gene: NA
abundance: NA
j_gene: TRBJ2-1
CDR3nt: TGTGCCAGCAGTCCCACAGGGCAACAGGAGCAGTTCTTC
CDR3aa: CASSPTGQQEQFF

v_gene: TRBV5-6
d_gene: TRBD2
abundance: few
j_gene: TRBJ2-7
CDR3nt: TGTGCCAGCAGCTTGCAGGCTAGCGGGAGGGCGGCGCAGTACTTC
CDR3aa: CASSLQASGRAAQYF

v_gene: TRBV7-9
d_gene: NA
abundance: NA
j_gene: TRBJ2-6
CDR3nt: TGTGCCATGGGCGTGGTAGCGGAGTCCTCCGGGGCCAACGTCCTGACTTTC
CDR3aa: CAMGVVAESSGANVLTF

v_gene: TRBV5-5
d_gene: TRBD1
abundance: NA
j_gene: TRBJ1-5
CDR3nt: TGTGCCAGCAGCTTGGGACAGGGAAGACGATCCATCAGGGCCCAGCATTTT
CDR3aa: CASSLGQGRRSIRAQHF

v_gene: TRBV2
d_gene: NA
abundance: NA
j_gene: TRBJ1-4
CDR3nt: TGTGCCAGCAGTTCGGACAGCTATGAAAAACTGTTTTTT
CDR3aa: CASSSDSYEKLFF

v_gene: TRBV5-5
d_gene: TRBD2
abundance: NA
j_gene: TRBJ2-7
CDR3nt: TGTGCCAGCAGCTTCGCTAGCGGGATTAACGAGCAGTACTTC
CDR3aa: CASSFASGINEQYF

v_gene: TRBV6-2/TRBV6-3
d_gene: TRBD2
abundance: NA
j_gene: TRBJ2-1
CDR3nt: TGTGCCAGCAGTTACACCCTCCTCCCAGCGGGGGGTTACAATGAGCAGTTCTTC
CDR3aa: CASSYTLLPAGGYNEQFF

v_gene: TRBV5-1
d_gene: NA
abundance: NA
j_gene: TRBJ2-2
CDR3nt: TGCGCCAGCAGCTTGGCCACAGGCAGCGGGACCGGGGAGCTGTTTTTT
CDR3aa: CASSLATGSGTGELFF

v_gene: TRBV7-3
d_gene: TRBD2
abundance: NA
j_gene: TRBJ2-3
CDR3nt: TGTGCCAGCAGCTTCGGCGGGGGTGATACGCAGTATTTT
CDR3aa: CASSFGGGDTQYF

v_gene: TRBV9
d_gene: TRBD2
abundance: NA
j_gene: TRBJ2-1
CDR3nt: TGTGCCAGCAGCCCCGCCCAGCGGTCAGCCTGGATTCGGACTAGAAGCGAGCAGTTCTTC
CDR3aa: CASSPAQRSAWIRTRSEQFF

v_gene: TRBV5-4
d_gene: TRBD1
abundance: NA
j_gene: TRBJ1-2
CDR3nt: TGTGCCAGCAGCCTTGAGGGGGCGGACTATGGCTACACCTTC
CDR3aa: CASSLEGADYGYTF

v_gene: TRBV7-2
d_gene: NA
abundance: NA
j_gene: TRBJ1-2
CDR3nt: TGTGCCAGCAGCTTAATGGCAAAGAGGCATGGCTACACCTTC
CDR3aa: CASSLMAKRHGYTF

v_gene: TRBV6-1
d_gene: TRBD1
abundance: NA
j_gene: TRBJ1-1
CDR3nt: TGTGCCAGCAGTGAAGCAGGCAGGGGGCGGAATGAAGCTTTCTTT
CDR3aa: CASSEAGRGRNEAFF

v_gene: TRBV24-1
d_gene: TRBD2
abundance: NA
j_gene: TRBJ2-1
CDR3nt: TGTGCCACCAGTGATGCGAGCGGGGGGCCCTACAATGAGCAGTTCTTC
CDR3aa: CATSDASGGPYNEQFF

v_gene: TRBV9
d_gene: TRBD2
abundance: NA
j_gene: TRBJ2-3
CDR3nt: TGTGCCAGCAGCGTGAGCCCCTCTAAACTAGCGGGGTCAGATACGCAGTATTTT
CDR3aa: CASSVSPSKLAGSDTQYF

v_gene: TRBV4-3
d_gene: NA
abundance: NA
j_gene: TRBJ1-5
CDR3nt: TGCGCCAGCAGCCAAGAATTGGGCGCTTCCAATCAGCCCCAGCATTTT
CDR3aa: CASSQELGASNQPQHF

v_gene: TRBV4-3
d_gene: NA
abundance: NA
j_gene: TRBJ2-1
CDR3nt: TGCGCCAGCAGCCTCTCTGTGACTAGCTCCTACAATGAGCAGTTCTTC
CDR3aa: CASSLSVTSSYNEQFF

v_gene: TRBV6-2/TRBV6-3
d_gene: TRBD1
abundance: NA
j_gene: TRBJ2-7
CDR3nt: TGTGCCAGCAGTTCCCGGGACAGGGTAATGAACGAGCAGTACTTC
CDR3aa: CASSSRDRVMNEQYF

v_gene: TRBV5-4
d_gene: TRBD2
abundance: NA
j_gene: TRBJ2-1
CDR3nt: TGTGCCAGCAGCCGGGTCAGCGGGAGAGGAGGGCAGTTCTTC
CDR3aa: CASSRVSGRGGQFF

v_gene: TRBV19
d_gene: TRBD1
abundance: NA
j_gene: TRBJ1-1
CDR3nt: TGTGCCAGTAGTGCCCAGGGGGTTACTGAAGCTTTCTTT
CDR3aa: CASSAQGVTEAFF

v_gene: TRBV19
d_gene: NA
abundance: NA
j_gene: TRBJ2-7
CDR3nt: TGTGCCAGTAGGAGCTGGCGGCTGAGGATTGGGGAGCAGTACTTC
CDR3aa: CASRSWRLRIGEQYF

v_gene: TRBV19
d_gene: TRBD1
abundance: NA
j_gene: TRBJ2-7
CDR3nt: TGTGCCAGTAGTTTCCCGGGACAGGCCTACGAGCAGTACTTC
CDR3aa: CASSFPGQAYEQYF

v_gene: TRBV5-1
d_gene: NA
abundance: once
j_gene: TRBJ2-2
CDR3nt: TGCGCCAGCAGCTTGGGGAGCGGAGCGAACACCGGGGAGCTGTTTTTT
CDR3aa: CASSLGSGANTGELFF

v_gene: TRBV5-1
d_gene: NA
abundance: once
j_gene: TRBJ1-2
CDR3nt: TGCGCCAGCAGCTTAACAGGGCAGGACTATGGCTACACCTTC
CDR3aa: CASSLTGQDYGYTF

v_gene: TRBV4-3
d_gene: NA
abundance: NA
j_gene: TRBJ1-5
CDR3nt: TGCGCCAGCAGCCATGGAGTGGGGGGACGACAGCCCCAGCATTTT
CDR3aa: CASSHGVGGRQPQHF